This TCR beta chain was captured by sequencing in a study of read filtering for tumor transcriptome and immune sequencing. At the level of the study: The cohort had some 16 men and approximately 13 women aged roughly 40 to 80, mean about 66 years.

This clonotype showed up many times. From 300 to 400 ng of RNA, a library with molecular barcoded alpha/delta and beta/gamma adaptors was made. TCRdb independently ran MiXCR on the reads; one entry per CDR3 protein. The profile shows tens of thousands of distinct CDR3 sequences, around 15% of them singletons. V lost 6 bases and J lost 12; bases outside the gene matches: 11. The CDR3 extends over 16 amino acids. This TCR came from a donor at least 40 years old with multiple myeloma. The J gene is TRBJ2-1, the V gene TRBV12-3 or TRBV12-4, with 16 bases identical to TRBD2. Sequencing input: a population of CD138-negative cells sorted from bone marrow. The CDR3 bases are TGTGCCAGCAGGGCCGCCGGGACTAGCGGGAGGGCGAGGCAGTTCTTC. This translates into CASRAAGTSGRARQFF.